This TCR beta chain was recorded in a study of T-cell memory formation after mild COVID-19. The wider study: In these data, TCR clusters were largely donor specific.

Germline V gives CDR1 SGHTA, CDR2 FQGNSA. V was trimmed by 4 bases and J by 7 bases, leaving 6 bases between them. The CDR3 length is 11 residues. This clonotype was recorded at least ten times. The 5'RACE method, run with constant-segment primers, produced TCR alpha and TCR beta cDNA libraries (carrying sample barcodes and UMIs). TCRdb reprocessed the 5' RACE reads with MiXCR, giving one entry per CDR3 protein. The data contain around 300,000 distinct CDR3 sequences, approximately 8% of them singletons. Input material: PBMCs or a T cell subset sorted from them (not recorded which). This TCR was sampled from a man between 18 and 35 years old who had mild COVID-19 (a few samples of this study predate the infection). Cell type and time point are not known. This chain connects TRBV7-2 to TRBJ2-3; D gene ambiguous. CDR3 DNA: TGTGCCAGCAGCTCGCCCTATACGCAGTATTTT. This codes for CASSSPYTQYF. Complete variable domain (other parts from reference TRBV7-2 and TRBJ2-3): GAGVSQSPSNKVTEKGKDVELRCDPISGHTALYWYRQSLGQGLEFLIYFQGNSAPDKSGLPSDRFSAERTGGSVSTLTIQRTQQEDSAVYLCASSSPYTQYFGPGTRLTVL.